This is a list of T cell receptor beta chains from one sample in a study of beta chain features in type 1 diabetes. Clones were read by immunoSEQ multiplex PCR, and TCRdb kept only the in-frame ones, dropping some. The sample contains about 350,000 clones, 15% to 20% of which appear only once. The specimen was naive CD4+ T cells from blood. These TCRs come from a woman between 18 and 29 years old in good health. CDR3s include the opening cysteine and the closing phenylalanine or tryptophan. Each record gives: J gene, clone size, D gene, V gene, CDR3 protein, CDR3 DNA. A D gene is named only where the DNA matches it firmly. Size is omitted from some rows. Given values are once, few, many or a class for expanded clones.

>TRBJ2-1|NA|NA|TRBV19
CASNARGPTYNEQFF
TGTGCCAGTAACGCGCGGGGCCCAACCTACAATGAGCAGTTCTTC
>TRBJ2-5|few|TRBD2|TRBV29-1
CSVSGLAGSETQYF
TGCAGCGTTTCAGGACTAGCGGGGTCAGAGACCCAGTACTTC
>TRBJ2-5|few|NA|TRBV6-1
CASSEARKGTQYF
TGTGCCAGCAGTGAAGCGCGGAAAGGGACCCAGTACTTC
>TRBJ1-6|few|NA|TRBV4-3
CASSRTAVSPLHF
TGCGCCAGCAGCCGGACAGCGGTCTCACCCCTCCACTTT
>TRBJ1-2|NA|NA|TRBV27
CASSLLPGYYGYTF
TGTGCCAGCAGTTTACTTCCAGGCTACTATGGCTACACCTTC
>TRBJ1-6|NA|NA|TRBV18
CASSPPGTGTLHF
TGTGCCAGCTCACCGCCCGGTACGGGGACCCTCCACTTT
>TRBJ2-7|NA|TRBD2|TRBV9
CASSAGLAVSDEQYF
TGTGCCAGCAGCGCTGGACTAGCGGTCTCCGACGAGCAGTACTTC
>TRBJ2-1|few|NA|TRBV7-2
CASSSVGASYNEQFF
TGTGCCAGCAGCTCCGTGGGGGCCTCCTACAATGAGCAGTTCTTC
>TRBJ1-4|NA|TRBD1|TRBV5-1
CASTSGQGRKLFF
TGCGCCAGCACCTCCGGACAGGGACGAAAACTGTTTTTT
>TRBJ1-1|NA|NA|TRBV7-3
CASSLEYVLNTEAFF
TGTGCCAGCAGCTTAGAGTACGTGCTGAACACTGAAGCTTTCTTT
>TRBJ2-7|few|NA|TRBV5-1
CASSLAVSAGDEQYF
TGCGCCAGCAGCTTGGCAGTTTCGGCCGGGGACGAGCAGTACTTC
>TRBJ2-1|NA|TRBD2|TRBV11-3
CASSSLGLAGVNEQFF
TGTGCCAGCAGCTCACTGGGACTAGCGGGAGTGAATGAGCAGTTCTTC
>TRBJ1-1|NA|TRBD1|TRBV5-1
CASSKGQVATEAFF
TGCGCCAGCAGCAAGGGACAGGTGGCCACTGAAGCTTTCTTT
>TRBJ1-6|NA|NA|TRBV27
CASSFSLLSAPLHF
TGTGCCAGCAGTTTTAGCCTGCTCTCGGCACCCCTCCACTTT
>TRBJ2-5|NA|NA|TRBV5-1
CASGGLPQETQYF
TGCGCCAGCGGGGGACTGCCCCAAGAGACCCAGTACTTC
>TRBJ1-1|NA|NA|TRBV5-1
CASGAQGHTEAFF
TGCGCCAGCGGGGCGCAGGGGCACACTGAAGCTTTCTTT
>TRBJ1-2|NA|TRBD1|TRBV30
CAWTEGQGIGYTF
TGTGCCTGGACCGAGGGACAGGGGATCGGCTACACCTTC
>TRBJ2-7|NA|NA|TRBV28
CATAHRSGAYEQYF
TGTGCCACCGCGCATCGTAGCGGAGCCTACGAGCAGTACTTC
>TRBJ2-1|NA|NA|TRBV29-1
CSVDRSSYNEQFF
TGCAGCGTCGACCGGAGCTCCTACAATGAGCAGTTCTTC
>TRBJ2-7|few|TRBD2|TRBV4-2
CASSQGASGGIPYEQYF
TGTGCCAGCAGCCAAGGGGCTAGCGGGGGGATACCCTACGAGCAGTACTTC
>TRBJ2-7|NA|NA|TRBV19
CASSSVLRGEQYF
TGTGCCAGTAGTTCCGTGCTTCGCGGGGAGCAGTACTTC
>TRBJ2-3|NA|NA|TRBV6-1
CASSGFTGSADTQYF
TGTGCCAGCAGTGGCTTTACAGGGAGCGCAGATACGCAGTATTTT
>TRBJ1-2|NA|TRBD1|TRBV10-2
CASSESGQNYGYTF
TGCGCCAGCAGTGAGTCGGGACAGAACTATGGCTACACCTTC
>TRBJ2-4|few|TRBD1|TRBV19
CASSVQGAAKNIQYF
TGTGCCAGTAGTGTGCAGGGGGCGGCAAAAAACATTCAGTACTTC
>TRBJ1-1|few|NA|TRBV18
CASSPAEEAFF
TGTGCCAGCTCACCCGCGGAAGAAGCTTTCTTT
>TRBJ1-4|once|NA|TRBV4-3
CASSFRQAVNEKLFF
TGCGCCAGCAGCTTTCGACAGGCGGTTAATGAAAAACTGTTTTTT
>TRBJ1-5|few|TRBD1|TRBV2
CASSEGTGDRNQPQHF
TGTGCCAGCAGTGAAGGCACAGGGGATCGAAATCAGCCCCAGCATTTT
>TRBJ2-7|few|NA|TRBV19
CASRASFGVPFYEQYF
TGTGCCAGTAGGGCCAGTTTCGGGGTTCCTTTCTACGAGCAGTACTTC
>TRBJ2-3|few|TRBD2|TRBV5-1
CASSYTSGTGTDTQYF
TGCGCCAGCAGCTACACTAGCGGGACCGGCACAGATACGCAGTATTTT
>TRBJ2-7|few|NA|TRBV10-3
CAIRGAQGYEQYF
TGTGCCATCCGGGGGGCGCAAGGATACGAGCAGTACTTC
>TRBJ2-6|NA|NA|TRBV5-1
CASSFGGSSGANVLTF
TGCGCCAGCAGCTTCGGAGGAAGCTCTGGGGCCAACGTCCTGACTTTC
>TRBJ1-1|NA|NA|TRBV30
CAWTGQMNTEAFF
TGTGCCTGGACGGGACAAATGAACACTGAAGCTTTCTTT
>TRBJ2-7|few|NA|TRBV21-1
CASPGTSAEQYF
TGTGCCAGCCCCGGGACTAGCGCCGAGCAGTACTTC
>TRBJ1-1|NA|TRBD1|TRBV6-4
CASSLGGGTEAFF
TGTGCCAGCAGTTTAGGGGGCGGCACTGAAGCTTTCTTT
>TRBJ1-1|few|NA|TRBV30
CACLRDSNTEAFF
TGTGCCTGCTTGCGGGATTCGAACACTGAAGCTTTCTTT
>TRBJ2-3|NA|NA|TRBV7-9
CASSFARESDTQYF
TGTGCCAGCAGCTTCGCGCGAGAGTCAGATACGCAGTATTTT
>TRBJ2-3|NA|TRBD2|TRBV2
CASSPPGTSGDTQYF
TGTGCCAGCAGTCCCCCCGGGACTAGCGGCGATACGCAGTATTTT
>TRBJ1-1|few|NA|TRBV6-5
CASSYETSTEAFF
TGTGCCAGCAGTTACGAGACAAGCACTGAAGCTTTCTTT
>TRBJ2-3|few|TRBD2|TRBV30
CAWSVQAGGPDTQYF
TGTGCCTGGAGTGTACAAGCGGGGGGCCCAGATACGCAGTATTTT
>TRBJ2-1|many|NA|TRBV29-1
CSVAGETYNEQFF
TGCAGCGTTGCGGGGGAGACATACAATGAGCAGTTCTTC
>TRBJ2-5|NA|TRBD1|TRBV13
CASSSTGTGQETQYF
TGTGCCAGCAGTTCGACCGGGACAGGACAAGAGACCCAGTACTTC
>TRBJ1-5|few|NA|TRBV19
CASSMVGNQPQHF
TGTGCCAGTAGTATGGTCGGGAATCAGCCCCAGCATTTT
>TRBJ1-2|NA|NA|TRBV7-9
CASSPDRTWDYGYTF
TGTGCCAGCAGCCCCGACAGAACCTGGGACTATGGCTACACCTTC
>TRBJ2-1|NA|NA|TRBV29-1
CSLFRLSSYNEQFF
TGCAGCTTATTCCGGTTGAGCTCCTACAATGAGCAGTTCTTC
>TRBJ2-6|NA|NA|TRBV7-2
CASRLLGSGANVLTF
TGTGCCAGCAGACTCCTCGGGTCCGGGGCCAACGTCCTGACTTTC
>TRBJ1-1|few|NA|TRBV29-1
CSVEGGGPNTEAFF
TGCAGCGTTGAAGGCGGAGGTCCCAACACTGAAGCTTTCTTT
>TRBJ2-3|few|TRBD1|TRBV5-4
CASSRDSYTQYF
TGTGCCAGCAGTCGGGACAGTTATACGCAGTATTTT
>TRBJ2-3|few|NA|TRBV7-8
CASSQRLDLPTDTQYF
TGTGCCAGCAGCCAACGTCTAGACCTACCCACAGATACGCAGTATTTT
>TRBJ2-7|few|NA|TRBV5-5
CASSLGPTVLTYEQYF
TGTGCCAGCAGCTTGGGCCCCACAGTGCTTACCTACGAGCAGTACTTC
>TRBJ1-6|NA|TRBD1|TRBV5-4
CASSLRPTGDNSPLHF
TGTGCCAGCAGCTTGAGGCCCACAGGGGATAATTCACCCCTCCACTTT
>TRBJ2-3|once|TRBD2|TRBV10-2
CASSPGTSGRRGTDTQYF
TGCGCCAGCAGCCCCGGGACTAGCGGGAGAAGGGGCACAGATACGCAGTATTTT
>TRBJ1-1|NA|NA|TRBV5-6
CASSLDQFEAFF
TGTGCCAGCAGCTTGGATCAGTTTGAAGCTTTCTTT
>TRBJ2-7|few|NA|TRBV25-1
CASSGLALLFYEQYF
TGTGCCAGCAGTGGCCTAGCCCTCTTATTTTACGAGCAGTACTTC